This is a list of T cell receptor beta chains from one sample in a study of blood T cell repertoires in COVID-19. Method: immunoSEQ multiplex PCR; TCRdb's copy keeps in-frame clones and lacks some. Found here are tens of thousands of clones, roughly four fifths of them singletons; the top ten hold about 12%. Material for sequencing was peripheral blood. Receptors originate from a human donor in a cohort sampled during active COVID-19. Each CDR3 is given with its conserved first and last residue. D genes are given only for firm matches. The size entry is marked missing in some rows and otherwise reads once, few, many or a size class.

few,TRBJ2-2,TRBV6-4,.,CASSEPPRYGELFF,TGTGCCAGCAGTGAACCACCTAGGTACGGGGAGCTGTTTTTT
.,TRBJ1-1,TRBV5-6,TRBD1,CASSPRQGLVAEAFF,TGTGCCAGCAGCCCTAGACAGGGTCTGGTCGCTGAAGCTTTCTTT
once,TRBJ1-1,TRBV5-1,TRBD1,CASSESRGSGTMNTEAFF,TGCGCCAGCAGCGAGAGCAGGGGGTCGGGAACCATGAACACTGAAGCTTTCTTT
.,TRBJ2-1,TRBV6-5,TRBD2,CASRKSGGDNEQFF,TGTGCCAGCAGAAAGAGCGGGGGTGACAATGAGCAGTTCTTC
.,TRBJ2-6,TRBV30,.,CAWSDTHRGSGANVLTF,TGTGCCTGGAGTGACACTCATAGGGGCTCTGGGGCCAACGTCCTGACTTTC
.,TRBJ2-1,TRBV24-1,.,CATSDSQTRNLGHEQFF,TGTGCCACCAGTGATTCCCAGACTAGAAATCTCGGCCATGAGCAGTTCTTC
.,TRBJ2-7,TRBV7-2,.,CASSGRDLLSYEQYF,TGTGCCAGCAGCGGCCGGGACTTGCTCTCCTACGAGCAGTACTTC
.,TRBJ2-5,TRBV19,.,CASSPGQEGIGTQYF,TGTGCCAGTAGTCCCGGACAGGAGGGGATAGGGACCCAGTACTTC
once,TRBJ1-2,TRBV18,.,CASSPLGLYGYTF,TGTGCCAGCTCACCGTTGGGGCTGTATGGCTACACCTTC
.,TRBJ1-1,TRBV11-2,.,CASSLDRRVWNTEAFF,TGTGCCAGCAGCTTAGATCGGAGGGTGTGGAACACTGAAGCTTTCTTT
few,TRBJ1-6,TRBV7-5,.,CVRSPSGRQGPYHSPLHF,TGTGTCAGAAGCCCCTCGGGCAGACAGGGTCCATACCATTCACCCCTCCACTTT
.,TRBJ2-1,TRBV19,TRBD2,CASSQTSGKNEQFF,TGTGCCAGTAGTCAGACTAGCGGGAAAAATGAGCAGTTCTTC
.,TRBJ2-1,TRBV7-2,.,CASSLGTSSAAYNEQFF,TGTGCCAGCAGCTTAGGAACTTCTAGCGCCGCCTACAATGAGCAGTTCTTC
.,TRBJ2-1,TRBV11-3,.,CASSSGRGAEEQFF,TGTGCCAGCAGTTCCGGACGGGGGGCCGAAGAGCAGTTCTTC
.,TRBJ1-3,TRBV7-2,TRBD1,CASSSGQGSGNTIYF,TGTGCCAGCAGTTCGGGACAGGGCTCTGGAAACACCATATATTTT
.,TRBJ1-3,TRBV5-4,TRBD1,CASSSIPTGSFFRDTIYF,TGTGCCAGCAGCTCCATCCCGACAGGGTCATTTTTTCGGGACACCATATATTTT
.,TRBJ2-5,TRBV5-4,.,CASSLQQETQYF,TGTGCCAGCAGCTTACAGCAAGAGACCCAGTACTTC
.,TRBJ1-1,TRBV6-4,TRBD1,CASRIFNNRDRGHRGEAFF,TGTGCCAGCAGAATTTTTAATAATCGGGACAGGGGGCATCGAGGTGAAGCTTTCTTT
.,TRBJ2-3,TRBV4-2,TRBD2,CASSHGGESTDTQYF,TGTGCCAGCAGCCATGGGGGGGAGAGCACAGATACGCAGTATTTT
.,TRBJ1-6,TRBV4-2,TRBD1,CASSQIMPGQGRGALHF,TGTGCCAGCAGCCAGATCATGCCGGGACAGGGGCGAGGGGCCCTCCACTTT
.,TRBJ2-2,TRBV18,.,CASSPSALMNTGELFF,TGTGCCAGCTCACCCTCCGCACTGATGAACACCGGGGAGCTGTTTTTT
.,TRBJ2-1,TRBV15,.,CATSTPTGRYYEQFF,TGTGCCACCAGCACCCCGACGGGGAGGTATTATGAGCAGTTCTTC
few,TRBJ1-6,TRBV10-3,.,CAISDPREPPLHF,TGTGCCATCAGTGACCCCAGGGAACCACCCCTCCACTTT
.,TRBJ1-2,TRBV19,TRBD1,CASRNRGYGYTF,TGTGCCAGTAGGAACAGGGGCTATGGCTACACCTTC
.,TRBJ2-1,TRBV10-1,.,CASSESAGGYNEQFF,TGCGCCAGCAGTGAGTCGGCAGGAGGTTACAATGAGCAGTTCTTC
.,TRBJ2-1,TRBV4-1,.,CASSQVGGARNEQFF,TGCGCCAGCAGCCAAGTTGGGGGGGCCCGGAATGAGCAGTTCTTC
.,TRBJ2-3,TRBV3-1/TRBV3-2,.,CASSQQVGGGTDTQYF,TGTGCCAGCAGCCAACAGGTAGGGGGAGGCACAGATACGCAGTATTTT
.,TRBJ2-7,TRBV15,.,CATSGSAKTYEQYF,TGTGCCACCAGCGGCAGCGCAAAAACCTACGAGCAGTACTTC
once,TRBJ2-5,TRBV6-6,TRBD1,CASSRTGALTQYF,TGTGCCAGCAGTAGGACAGGGGCTCTGACCCAGTACTTC
.,TRBJ2-2,TRBV7-8,.,CASSPQTPGELFF,TGTGCCAGCAGCCCACAGACCCCCGGGGAGCTGTTTTTT
.,TRBJ2-1,TRBV9,TRBD2,CASSLAGGHNEQFF,TGTGCCAGCAGCCTAGCGGGGGGGCACAATGAGCAGTTCTTC
.,TRBJ1-2,TRBV2,.,CASSEATQYGYTF,TGTGCCAGCAGTGAAGCGACACAGTATGGCTACACCTTC
.,TRBJ2-4,TRBV3-1/TRBV3-2,TRBD1,CASSPRPTGSKNIQYF,TGTGCCAGCAGCCCCCGGCCGACAGGGTCAAAAAACATTCAGTACTTC
.,TRBJ2-3,TRBV25-1,.,CASSDVLASTDTQYF,TGTGCCAGCAGTGACGTACTAGCTTCCACAGATACGCAGTATTTT
few,TRBJ2-2,TRBV6-5,TRBD2,CASQGLAIGELFF,TGTGCCAGCCAAGGACTAGCTATCGGGGAGCTGTTTTTT
.,TRBJ2-3,TRBV6-1,.,CASSEDDLTSTDTQYF,TGTGCCAGCAGTGAAGACGATCTTACTAGCACAGATACGCAGTATTTT
.,TRBJ2-2,TRBV13,TRBD2,CASSSQTLAGGPTGELFF,TGTGCCAGCAGCTCCCAAACCCTAGCGGGGGGGCCTACCGGGGAGCTGTTTTTT
.,TRBJ1-1,TRBV28,.,CASSLGGGDKGKNTEAFF,TGTGCCAGCAGTCTAGGGGGAGGGGACAAGGGAAAGAACACTGAAGCTTTCTTT
.,TRBJ1-1,TRBV18,.,CASSPPQGWGTEAFF,TGTGCCAGCTCACCCCCACAGGGTTGGGGAACTGAAGCTTTCTTT
.,TRBJ2-5,TRBV6-5,.,CASTRSGETQYF,TGTGCCAGCACGAGGTCCGGGGAGACCCAGTACTTC
.,TRBJ1-2,TRBV4-2,TRBD1,CASSQDRGQGGYGYTF,TGTGCCAGCAGCCAAGATCGGGGACAGGGGGGCTATGGCTACACCTTC
.,TRBJ2-7,TRBV7-8,TRBD1,CASSRQGNEQYF,TGTGCCAGCAGCCGACAGGGGAATGAGCAGTACTTC
.,TRBJ1-3,TRBV24-1,TRBD1,CATSELGTDSGNTIYF,TGTGCCACCAGTGAGCTCGGGACAGATTCTGGAAACACCATATATTTT
.,TRBJ1-5,TRBV18,TRBD1,CASSLTGGGDQPQHF,TGTGCCAGCTCCCTGACAGGGGGCGGGGATCAGCCCCAGCATTTT